These T cell receptor beta chains were read from a single sample in a study of OX40 agonist ivuxolimab in advanced cancers. Profiling relied on immunoSEQ multiplex PCR, and the TCRdb table lists in-frame clones only, not all of them. The sample yields tens of thousands of clones, roughly nine tenths seen once. The input for sequencing was CD4+ or CD8+ T cells sorted from blood, taken in a trial of the OX40 agonist ivuxolimab. These receptors came from an adult with an advanced solid tumor such as melanoma, head and neck, liver or kidney cancer. Both conserved end residues are part of each CDR3. Each record gives: D gene, V gene, J gene, clone size, CDR3 protein, CDR3 DNA. D genes are given only for firm matches. Size is omitted from some rows. Given values are once, few, many or a class for expanded clones.

>TRBD2|TRBV4-2|TRBJ2-5|.
CASSQEFVGAGGSQTQYF
TGTGCCAGCAGCCAAGAGTTTGTCGGAGCGGGAGGCTCGCAGACCCAGTACTTC
>.|TRBV6-5|TRBJ2-3|.
CASRGFTDTQYF
TGTGCCAGCCGGGGATTTACGGATACGCAGTATTTT
>TRBD2|TRBV6-1|TRBJ2-1|.
CASSDASGRSYNEQFF
TGTGCCAGCAGTGACGCTAGCGGGAGGTCTTACAATGAGCAGTTCTTC
>TRBD1|TRBV29-1|TRBJ1-2|.
CSVGQGDSGYTF
TGCAGCGTTGGACAGGGGGATTCTGGCTACACCTTC
>.|TRBV7-9|TRBJ1-3|.
CASSFDFYSGNTIYF
TGTGCCAGCAGCTTTGATTTCTACTCTGGAAACACCATATATTTT
>TRBD1|TRBV28|TRBJ1-2|.
CASSPYPGTANYGYTF
TGTGCCAGCAGTCCGTACCCCGGGACAGCGAACTATGGCTACACCTTC
>TRBD1|TRBV28|TRBJ1-4|.
CASSSATGTGEKLFF
TGTGCCAGCAGTTCGGCGACAGGGACAGGTGAAAAACTGTTTTTT
>.|TRBV21-1|TRBJ2-1|once
CASSTGGGRSYNEQFF
TGTGCCAGCAGCACGGGAGGGGGGAGGTCCTACAATGAGCAGTTCTTC
>TRBD1|TRBV6-5|TRBJ1-1|.
CAIHRGLTEAFF
TGTGCCATCCACAGGGGGCTCACTGAAGCTTTCTTT
>.|TRBV2|TRBJ1-3|.
CASSQDSGNTIYF
TGTGCCAGCAGTCAGGACTCTGGAAACACCATATATTTT
>.|TRBV6-6|TRBJ1-4|.
CASRPGQNNEKLFF
TGTGCCAGCAGGCCTGGACAGAATAATGAAAAACTGTTTTTT
>TRBD1|TRBV5-1|TRBJ1-4|.
CASSRQGADNEKLFF
TGCGCCAGCAGCAGACAGGGGGCGGATAATGAAAAACTGTTTTTT
>TRBD2|TRBV19|TRBJ2-1|.
CASSPSGNAFSYNEQFF
TGTGCCAGTAGTCCTAGCGGGAACGCATTCTCCTACAATGAGCAGTTCTTC
>.|TRBV6-5|TRBJ1-1|.
CASRGEGNEAFF
TGTGCCAGCAGGGGCGAGGGGAATGAAGCTTTCTTT
>.|TRBV28|TRBJ1-2|.
CASSLTLEGYTF
TGTGCCAGCAGTTTAACCCTTGAGGGCTACACCTTC
>.|TRBV5-6|TRBJ2-1|.
CASSPYPDRPGGLYNEQFF
TGTGCCAGCAGCCCCTACCCGGACAGGCCGGGAGGCCTTTACAATGAGCAGTTCTTC
>.|TRBV14|TRBJ2-7|.
CASSPRWGQGGGEQYF
TGTGCCAGCAGCCCTCGATGGGGGCAGGGAGGGGGAGAGCAGTACTTC
>.|TRBV27|TRBJ1-6|.
CASSLNGARNSPLHF
TGTGCCAGCAGTTTAAACGGGGCGCGGAATTCACCCCTCCACTTT
>.|TRBV2|TRBJ2-7|.
CASREERQSYEQYF
TGTGCCAGCCGGGAAGAGAGGCAGTCCTACGAGCAGTACTTC
>TRBD2|TRBV5-5|TRBJ2-3|.
CASSLVAREQTDTQYF
TGTGCCAGCAGCTTGGTTGCGCGGGAGCAGACAGATACGCAGTATTTT
>TRBD1|TRBV5-4|TRBJ2-1|.
CASIEQGAGNEQFF
TGTGCCAGCATCGAACAGGGGGCGGGAAATGAGCAGTTCTTC
>TRBD2|TRBV5-1|TRBJ2-7|.
CASSWAFTGTSESYEQYF
TGCGCCAGCAGCTGGGCCTTCACCGGGACTAGCGAGTCCTACGAGCAGTACTTC
>.|TRBV4-1|TRBJ1-1|.
CASRRDTEAFF
TGCGCCAGCCGCAGGGACACTGAAGCTTTCTTT
>.|TRBV6-4|TRBJ2-1|.
CASSVESSYNEQFF
TGTGCCAGCAGTGTAGAGAGCTCCTACAATGAGCAGTTCTTC
>.|TRBV7-3|TRBJ2-5|.
CASSPSGQSQETQYF
TGTGCCAGCAGCCCCTCCGGACAGTCCCAAGAGACCCAGTACTTC
>.|TRBV10-2|TRBJ2-1|.
CASSEEGQTWVF
TGCGCCAGCAGTGAGGAAGGACAGACATGGGTCTTC
>.|TRBV11-2|TRBJ2-5|.
CASSLGWRTQYF
TGTGCCAGCAGCTTAGGGTGGAGGACCCAGTACTTC
>.|TRBV6-6|TRBJ1-2|.
CATRQFYGYTF
TGTGCCACCCGACAGTTCTATGGCTACACCTTC
>TRBD2|TRBV7-7|TRBJ2-3|once
CASSLGLAGGTDTQYF
TGTGCTAGCAGCTTAGGACTAGCGGGGGGCACAGATACGCAGTATTTT
>.|TRBV5-1|TRBJ2-7|.
CASSAWDEQYF
TGCGCCAGCAGCGCTTGGGACGAGCAGTACTTC
>TRBD1|TRBV28|TRBJ2-7|.
CASSSLGGQQSEQYF
TGTGCCAGCAGTTCCCTTGGGGGACAGCAAAGCGAGCAGTACTTC
>TRBD1|TRBV30|TRBJ1-4|.
CAWSVGDRRNEKLFF
TGTGCCTGGAGTGTCGGGGACAGGAGAAATGAAAAACTGTTTTTT
>.|TRBV18|TRBJ1-1|.
CASSPSENTEAFF
TGTGCCAGCTCACCATCGGAAAACACTGAAGCTTTCTTT
>.|TRBV18|TRBJ2-7|few
CASSPRLSYEQYF
TGTGCCAGCTCACCTAGGCTTTCATACGAGCAGTACTTC
>TRBD2|TRBV5-1|TRBJ2-1|.
CASSATGLAGVNEQFF
TGCGCCAGCAGCGCGACGGGACTAGCGGGTGTCAATGAGCAGTTCTTC
>.|TRBV28|TRBJ1-4|.
CAPLRGGASSNEKLFF
TGTGCCCCGCTTAGGGGGGGGGCGTCGTCTAATGAAAAACTGTTTTTT
>.|TRBV29-1|TRBJ2-6|.
CSVEGFAGANVLTF
TGCAGCGTTGAAGGGTTCGCTGGGGCCAACGTCCTGACTTTC
>.|TRBV6-5|TRBJ2-4|.
CASRPAGAKNIQYF
TGTGCCAGCAGACCCGCGGGGGCCAAAAACATTCAGTACTTC
>TRBD2|TRBV28|TRBJ2-1|.
CASFLGGRRNEQFF
TGTGCCAGCTTTCTGGGAGGGAGGAGGAATGAGCAGTTCTTC
>.|TRBV6-1|TRBJ1-2|.
CASTPRVDSYGYTF
TGTGCCAGCACCCCAAGGGTGGATAGCTATGGCTACACCTTC
>TRBD2|TRBV7-9|TRBJ2-7|.
CASSLAVAGAGDPNEQYF
TGTGCCAGCAGCTTAGCCGTAGCAGGAGCGGGAGACCCGAACGAGCAGTACTTC